Below are 28 T cell receptor beta chains sequenced from a single sample in a study of response to subunit inactivated influenza vaccine. TCRdb re-called the RT-PCR reads through MiXCR, storing one row per CDR3 protein. The sample consists of 400,000 to 650,000 distinct CDR3 sequences, 7.2% of them appearing once. The material sequenced was PBMCs from blood, taken 23 to 25 months after vaccination. These receptors all come from a man in his fifties or sixties who received an inactivated influenza vaccine.

The sample holds many counts of this clonotype. This sequence joins TRBV5-1 and TRBJ2-7, with TRBD1 as a possible D gene (5 bases). V dropped 4 bases and J dropped 3 bases, with 11 bases sitting between them. The CDR3 length is 13 residues. Per germline, CDR1 SGHRS and CDR2 YFSETQ. The CDR3 region has the DNA TGCGCCAGCAGCCAGACAGAGAACTACGAGCAGTACTTC. Its translation: CASSQTENYEQYF.

This clonotype was found a few times. The chain combines TRBV4-3 with TRBJ1-4; 8 bases agree with TRBD1. The CDR3 spans 15 residues. V was clipped by 0 bases and J by 7 bases; unmatched bases: 4. Per the germline V gene, CDR1 is LGHNA and CDR2 is YSLEER. In nucleotides, the CDR3 is TGCGCCAGCAGCCAAGATGTGGGACAGGCTGAAAAACTGTTTTTT. Protein sequence: CASSQDVGQAEKLFF.

There are many counts of this clonotype. This chain uses TRBV5-1 with TRBJ2-7; possible D gene TRBD1, 6 bases. The germline V and J ends were trimmed by 2 bases and 3 bases, with 12 bases remaining between them. This CDR3 region has 14 residues. CDR1 SGHRS and CDR2 YFSETQ come from the germline V gene. Written as DNA, the CDR3 is TGCGCCAGCAGCTTCGGCAGGGGCTACTACGAGCAGTACTTC. This encodes CASSFGRGYYEQYF.

This clonotype has only a few counts. This chain uses TRBV12-3 or TRBV12-4 with TRBJ2-3; D unclear. The V end lost 5 bases, the J end lost 1 base, and 10 bases lay between the germline ends. CDR3 length equals 14 residues. The DNA for the CDR3 is TGTGCCAGCAGTCCCGGGCGACGCACAGATACGCAGTATTTT. Protein product: CASSPGRRTDTQYF.

J is TRBJ2-3 and V is TRBV9; 8 bases are a match to TRBD2. The germline V gene encodes CDR1 SGDLS and CDR2 YYNGEE. The V and J ends lost 0 bases and 6 bases, in that order; junction bases with no gene match: 12. The CDR3 length is 17 residues. The CDR3 sequence: CASSVVQREQPSDTQYF. The CDR3 DNA sequence: TGTGCCAGCAGCGTAGTTCAGCGGGAGCAACCCTCGGATACGCAGTATTTT.

This clonotype showed up just a few times. The chain couples TRBV7-9 to TRBJ2-3; 9 bases align to TRBD2. The CDR3 length is 16 residues. Trimming cost V 2 bases and J 6 bases; bases outside gene matches: 9. Germline V gives CDR1 SEHNR, CDR2 FQNEAQ (reference sequence). The CDR3 reads CASSLNRGREADTQYF. The CDR3 DNA reads as TGTGCCAGCAGCTTAAATCGCGGGAGGGAGGCGGATACGCAGTATTTT. Together with reference TRBV7-9 and TRBJ2-3, the CDR3 gives the full variable domain: DTGVSQNPRHKITKRGQNVTFRCDPISEHNRLYWYRQTLGQGPEFLTYFQNEAQLEKSRLLSDRFSAERPKGSFSTLEIQRTEQGDSAMYLCASSLNRGREADTQYFGPGTRLTVL.

Many counts were recorded for this clonotype. The CDR3 coding sequence is TGTGCCAGCTCACCACCGGCCTGGCCGGGGAATGAGCAGTTCTTC. It is translated as CASSPPAWPGNEQFF. This chain joins TRBV18 and TRBJ2-1; maybe TRBD2 (5 bases). V lost 0 bases and J 7 bases, leaving 13 bases between the germline ends. The CDR3 has 15 amino acids. The germline gives CDR1 KGHSH, CDR2 LQKENI.

This clonotype was counted only a few times. V and J are TRBV4-3 and TRBJ2-1, with D tentatively TRBD2 (6 bases). V was shortened by 4 bases and J by 7 bases, with 17 bases between the two germline ends. This CDR3 contains 15 residues. Per the germline V gene, CDR1 is LGHNA and CDR2 is YSLEER. The CDR3 sequence: CASSPLIGSLNEQFF. In DNA form, the CDR3 reads TGCGCCAGCAGCCCTCTGATCGGGAGTTTAAATGAGCAGTTCTTC.

This clonotype was seen a single time. The chain has TRBV6-1 and TRBJ1-5, with TRBD1 as a possible D gene (5 bases). The CDR3 runs 13 residues. The germline V and J ends were trimmed by 5 bases and 11 bases, with 16 bases remaining between them. Germline V CDR1 and CDR2: MNHNS, SASEGT. CDR3 nucleotides: TGTGCCAGCAGTAGGGACGCCGGTGCGTCCCAGCATTTT. Amino acids: CASSRDAGASQHF.

The sample holds a few counts of this clonotype. The chain uses TRBV12-3 or TRBV12-4 and TRBJ2-3, with 8 bases identical to TRBD2. V dropped 3 bases and J dropped 5; count of bases not matched to a gene: 13. CDR3 length: 17 amino acids. The CDR3 DNA follows: TGTGCCAGCAGTTTTCGGAGCGGGGGTCAACGCGGAGATACGCAGTATTTT. Translated: CASSFRSGGQRGDTQYF.

The CDR3 loop reads CASSPRVPETQYF. DNA for the CDR3: TGTGCCAGCAGTCCCAGGGTTCCGGAGACCCAGTACTTC. The genes are TRBV6-6 and TRBJ2-5; tentative D call: TRBD1 (5 bases). V lost 5 bases and J lost 5, with 12 bases in between. The CDR3 length is 13 residues. The germline V gene has CDR1 MNHNY and CDR2 SVGAGI (reference sequence).

This clonotype showed up many times. The V call is TRBV11-2, the J call TRBJ2-7; the D gene is possibly TRBD1 (5 bases). The CDR3 has 14 amino acids. V was shortened by 3 bases and J by 0 bases, with 9 bases between the two germline ends. Germline CDR1 and CDR2: SGHAT and FQNNGV. For the CDR3, the DNA is TGTGCCAGCAGCTTTAGGGGCAGCTCCTACGAGCAGTACTTC. The encoded protein is CASSFRGSSYEQYF.

This clonotype was recorded at least ten times. The chain couples TRBV20-1 to TRBJ2-1; 7 bases are a match to TRBD2. Looked up from germline, CDR1 is DFQATT and CDR2 is SNEGSKA (reference sequence). Trimming removed 6 bases from V and 4 bases from J; junction bases left unmatched: 12. This CDR3 spans 15 amino acids. The CDR3 loop is CSARDYLTYYNEQFF. As DNA, the CDR3 is TGCAGTGCCAGGGACTACCTTACGTATTACAATGAGCAGTTCTTC.

V usage is TRBV29-1 and J usage is TRBJ2-5; 12 bases agree with TRBD2. The J segment lost 2 bases and the V segment lost 7 bases, leaving 5 bases of the junction unmatched. The germline gives CDR1 SQVTM, CDR2 ANQGSEA. This CDR3 spans 14 amino acids. CDR3 in DNA: TGCAGCGCAAGGACTAGCGGGGCTCAAGAGACCCAGTACTTC. It yields the protein CSARTSGAQETQYF.

The chain carries TRBV20-1 and TRBJ1-5; D is unclear. Trimming removed 5 bases at V and 4 bases at J, with 9 bases between. Germline CDR1 is DFQATT and CDR2 is SNEGSKA (reference sequence). The CDR3 covers 12 residues. DNA of the CDR3: TGCAGTGCTGGCCCCAGAAATCAGCCCCAGCATTTT. Its translation: CSAGPRNQPQHF.

The V gene is TRBV6-5, the J gene TRBJ2-3; perhaps TRBD2 as D (6 bases). The CDR3 has 18 residues. The ends were cut back, 2 bases at V and 1 base at J, with 19 bases in the middle. In germline, CDR1 is MNHEY, CDR2 SVGAGI. The CDR3 DNA is TGTGCCAGCAGTTACATGTTCTGGGCGGGGCAACGCACAGATACGCAGTATTTT. Translating gives CASSYMFWAGQRTDTQYF.

This clonotype was counted ten times or more. The chain recombines TRBV20-1 with TRBJ1-5; TRBD1 aligns across 8 bases. Per germline, CDR1 DFQATT and CDR2 SNEGSKA (reference sequence). The CDR3 is made up of 19 amino acids. Losses at the gene ends were 3 bases for V and 2 bases for J; bases not matched to a gene: 18. CDR3 sequence (DNA): TGCAGTGCTAGGGAGGACAGGGTGATTTCGCTTTGGGGCAATCAGCCCCAGCATTTT. This encodes CSAREDRVISLWGNQPQHF.

CDR3 sequence: CASRETSGGANEQFF. The CDR3 DNA is TGTGCCAGCAGGGAAACTAGCGGGGGGGCCAATGAGCAGTTCTTC. V and J are TRBV6-4 and TRBJ2-1; 13 nucleotides line up with TRBD2. The CDR3 is made up of 15 amino acids. Germline values: CDR1 MRHNA, CDR2 SNTAGT. J lost 6 bases, V lost 6 bases, and 5 bases had no gene match.

This clonotype was found many times. V gene TRBV5-1 combines with J gene TRBJ1-1, with TRBD1 identical over 8 bases. V shed 6 bases, J shed 3 bases, and the junction held 7 bases outside the gene matches. Germline CDR1 reads SGHRS; CDR2 reads YFSETQ. The CDR3 runs 14 residues. The chain's CDR3 is CASKQGVGDTEAFF. The CDR3 nucleotides read TGCGCCAGCAAACAGGGGGTTGGAGACACTGAAGCTTTCTTT.

V is TRBV11-1 and J is TRBJ2-4; TRBD2 is a possible D gene (5 bases). The V and J ends lost 5 bases and 5 bases respectively, with 13 bases between them. Germline values: CDR1 SGHAT, CDR2 FQDESV (reference sequence). CDR3 length: 14 amino acids. The DNA for the CDR3 is TGTGCCAGCAGCCGGGAACAGCGTGAAAACATTCAGTACTTC. It yields the protein CASSREQRENIQYF.

This clonotype was observed many times. This chain links TRBV27 with TRBJ1-5, with 8 bases fitting TRBD1. Germline V gives CDR1 MNHEY, CDR2 SMNVEV (reference sequence). V was pared by 5 bases and J by 1 base, with 7 bases of the junction left unmatched. The CDR3 is 16 residues long. The DNA of the CDR3 is TGTGCCAGCAGTCCTCTTGGGACAGGCAGCAATCAGCCCCAGCATTTT. It is translated as CASSPLGTGSNQPQHF.

At least ten counts were recorded for this clonotype. This chain joins TRBV2 and TRBJ2-5; TRBD2 is a possible D gene (6 bases). This CDR3 region has 13 residues. Per the germline V gene, CDR1 is SNHLY and CDR2 is FYNNEI. Deletions cut 7 bases from V and 5 bases from J, with 14 bases between. The CDR3 coding sequence is TGTGCCAGCACTGCTAGCGCCAGGGAGACCCAGTACTTC. Amino acids: CASTASARETQYF.

This clonotype was seen only a few times. The genes are TRBV5-1 and TRBJ2-6; either TRBD1 or TRBD2 may fit D (6 bases each). The V and J ends lost 5 bases and 3 bases respectively, with 18 bases between them. Germline CDR1 SGHRS, CDR2 YFSETQ. The CDR3 consists of 17 residues. CDR3 nucleotides: TGCGCCAGCAGTTCCCAAACCGGGGGCAGTGGGGCCAACGTCCTGACTTTC. It translates to CASSSQTGGSGANVLTF.

Only a few counts were recorded for this clonotype. The chain has TRBV28 and TRBJ1-5; D is unresolved. Trimming took off 7 bases at V and 1 base at J, with 14 bases between the two ends. Germline CDR1 is MDHEN and CDR2 is SYDVKM. The CDR3 contains 15 residues. CDR3 protein: CASTVKGWSNQPQHF. The CDR3 nucleotides are TGTGCCAGCACCGTCAAGGGCTGGAGCAATCAGCCCCAGCATTTT. The entire variable domain, with the rest obtained from reference TRBV28 and TRBJ1-5, is as follows: DVKVTQSSRYLVKRTGEKVFLECVQDMDHENMFWYRQDPGLGLRLIYFSYDVKMKEKGDIPEGYSVSREKKERFSLILESASTNQTSMYLCASTVKGWSNQPQHFGDGTRLSIL.

This clonotype was seen many times. The chain links TRBV6-5 to TRBJ2-1; D may be TRBD2 (5 bases). Trimming pared 0 bases from V and 8 bases from J, leaving 14 bases between. CDR1 and CDR2 from the germline V gene are MNHEY and SVGAGI. This CDR3 has 15 amino acids. CDR3 sequence (DNA): TGTGCCAGCAGTTACTCGATAGAGGGTGTTCATGAGCAGTTCTTC. Its translation: CASSYSIEGVHEQFF.

This clonotype was found a few times. V and J are TRBV11-2 and TRBJ2-4; tentative D call: TRBD2 (6 bases). This CDR3 spans 15 amino acids. The V end lost 4 bases, the J end lost 6 bases, and 16 bases lay between the germline ends. The germline V gene has CDR1 SGHAT and CDR2 FQNNGV. As DNA, the CDR3 is TGTGCCAGCAGCTCGTTGGCGGGGAACAGAAACATTCAGTACTTC. Amino acids: CASSSLAGNRNIQYF. The whole variable domain, remainder taken from reference TRBV11-2 and TRBJ2-4, is EAGVAQSPRYKIIEKRQSVAFWCNPISGHATLYWYQQILGQGPKLLIQFQNNGVVDDSQLPKDRFSAERLKGVDSTLKIQPAKLEDSAVYLCASSSLAGNRNIQYFGAGTRLSVL.

This clonotype was detected many times. This chain connects TRBV7-9 to TRBJ2-7; 8 positions match TRBD1. Germline values: CDR1 SEHNR, CDR2 FQNEAQ (reference sequence). The V and J ends lost 5 bases and 3 bases, in that order; junction bases with no gene match: 3. This CDR3 is 13 amino acids long. CDR3 in amino acids: CASSLTGGYEQYF. CDR3 DNA sequence: TGTGCCAGCAGCCTTACAGGGGGCTACGAGCAGTACTTC.

The rearrangement joins TRBV5-6 to TRBJ1-1; 10 positions match TRBD1. CDR1 is SGHDT and CDR2 is YYEEEE in the germline V gene. V was clipped by 1 base and J by 3 bases; unmatched bases: 3. The CDR3 spans 15 residues. The CDR3 region is CASSLLGTGDTEAFF. As DNA, the CDR3 is TGTGCCAGCAGCTTGTTAGGGACAGGGGACACTGAAGCTTTCTTT. The full variable domain, its missing parts supplied by reference TRBV5-6 and TRBJ1-1, is DAGVTQSPTHLIKTRGQQVTLRCSPKSGHDTVSWYQQALGQGPQFIFQYYEEEERQRGNFPDRFSGHQFPNYSSELNVNALLLGDSALYLCASSLLGTGDTEAFFGQGTRLTVV.